This TCR beta chain is drawn from a study of T cells after yellow fever vaccination. Study conclusions and caveats: Peaking faster, on day 5 versus 15, the secondary response was nonetheless weaker.

The ends were cut back, 5 bases at V and 2 bases at J, with 12 bases in the middle. CDR1 MNHEY and CDR2 SVGEGT come from the germline V gene. The length of the CDR3 is 15 residues. TCRdb passed the 5' RACE reads through MiXCR, listing each CDR3 protein once. The sample shows 12,000 or so distinct CDR3 sequences, 4.5% to 6% of them seen only once. At least ten counts were recorded for this clonotype. The starting material was PBMCs, either bulk or a sorted T-cell subset (CD4+, CD8+, memory, or dextramer-sorted; not recorded which), obtained 45 days after the yellow fever booster vaccination. The receptor was derived from a young man who received the YFV17D yellow fever vaccine. The rearrangement joins TRBV6-2 or TRBV6-3 to TRBJ2-2; D may match TRBD1 or TRBD2 (5 bases each). The CDR3: CASSPGPTNTGELFF. In DNA form, the CDR3 reads TGTGCCAGCAGTCCGGGACCAACAAACACCGGGGAGCTGTTTTTT.